The 19 T cell receptor beta chains reported below all come from one sample, sequenced in a study of cytotoxic CD8 clonotypes in ibrutinib-treated CLL. Generated by immunoSEQ multiplex PCR, the TCRdb table keeps only in-frame clones and is missing some. The table shows under 200,000 clones, with approximately 77% occurring only once. Source: PBMCs, taken after 12 months of ibrutinib treatment. The origin of the receptors is a human donor with chronic lymphocytic leukemia.

This chain uses TRBV5-6 with TRBJ1-2; 7 bases match TRBD1. Germline trimming cut 0 bases from V and 5 bases from J; bases unmatched to any gene: 7. CDR3 size: 15 residues. Per germline, CDR1 SGHDT and CDR2 YYEEEE. The CDR3 region has the DNA TGTGCCAGCAGCTTGGAGAGGGGGCGGGGTTATGGCTACACCTTC. Translation gives CASSLERGRGYGYTF.

This clone was picked up one time. The rearrangement uses TRBV28 and TRBJ1-5; D uncertain. CDR3 length: 13 residues. V was shortened by 2 bases and J by 7 bases, with 9 bases between the two germline ends. CDR1 and CDR2 from the germline V gene are MDHEN and SYDVKM. The CDR3 protein is CASSLIGTQPQHF. CDR3 DNA: TGTGCCAGCAGTTTAATCGGAACCCAGCCCCAGCATTTT.

The rearrangement uses TRBV28 and TRBJ1-1; D call uncertain. Trimming stripped 2 bases from V and 6 bases from J, with 7 bases between. Germline V lookup: CDR1 MDHEN, CDR2 SYDVKM. CDR3 length equals 12 residues. CDR3 loop: CASSLRRSEAFF. CDR3 nucleotide sequence: TGTGCCAGCAGTTTAAGACGATCTGAAGCTTTCTTT. Based on the CDR3 plus reference TRBV28 and TRBJ1-1, the full variable domain is DVKVTQSSRYLVKRTGEKVFLECVQDMDHENMFWYRQDPGLGLRLIYFSYDVKMKEKGDIPEGYSVSREKKERFSLILESASTNQTSMYLCASSLRRSEAFFGQGTRLTVV.

This clone was recorded only once. This chain joins TRBV7-8 and TRBJ2-2; a possible D gene is TRBD2 (5 bases). Between the trimmed V and J ends, which lost 5 bases and 7 bases, there was a span of 17 bases. The length of the CDR3 is 15 residues. CDR1 is SGHVS, CDR2 FQNEAQ, per germline. CDR3 bases: TGTGCCAGCAGCAAGCGACTACCCTTGGACGGGGAGCTGTTTTTT. It codes for CASSKRLPLDGELFF.

The chain carries TRBV28 and TRBJ2-3; D could derive from TRBD1 or TRBD2 (5 bases each). The length of the CDR3 is 15 residues. The germline V gene encodes CDR1 MDHEN and CDR2 SYDVKM. V shed 7 bases and J shed 6 bases, with 20 bases lying between them. The CDR3: CASNRLGDRGDTQYF. As DNA, the CDR3 is TGTGCCAGCAATCGTCTAGGGGACCGTGGGGATACGCAGTATTTT.

J is TRBJ2-7 and V is TRBV18; 10 nucleotides match TRBD2. J lost 4 bases, V lost 3 bases, and 9 bases had no gene match. This CDR3 contains 16 residues. Germline CDR1 reads KGHSH; CDR2 reads LQKENI. CDR3 sequence (DNA): TGTGCCAGCTCACCCCAGGAGGGTAGCGGGGGGTACGAGCAGTACTTC. Protein sequence: CASSPQEGSGGYEQYF. Combining the CDR3 with reference TRBV18 and TRBJ2-7 gives the whole variable domain NAGVMQNPRHLVRRRGQEARLRCSPMKGHSHVYWYRQLPEEGLKFMVYLQKENIIDESGMPKERFSAEFPKEGPSILRIQQVVRGDSAAYFCASSPQEGSGGYEQYFGPGTRLTVT.

V is TRBV19 and J is TRBJ2-3; TRBD2 matches 9 bases. Germline V gene sequence: CDR1 LNHDA, CDR2 SQIVND (reference sequence). CDR3 length: 12 residues. Germline trimming cut 7 bases from V and 14 bases from J; bases unmatched to any gene: 10. The CDR3 DNA follows: TGTGCCAGTAACAACCTAGCGGGGCCGAGGTATTTT. It specifies CASNNLAGPRYF.

The J gene is TRBJ1-1, the V gene TRBV28; D gene unclear. The CDR3 is made up of 12 amino acids. Germline CDR1 MDHEN, CDR2 SYDVKM. Trimming cost V 9 bases and J 7 bases, with 15 bases left between them. As DNA, the CDR3 is TGTGCCAGTAGCCTAAGCCCATATGAAGCTTTCTTT. It is translated as CASSLSPYEAFF.

The chain links TRBV28 to TRBJ1-2; D is undetermined. This CDR3 contains 16 residues. Germline loops: CDR1 MDHEN, CDR2 SYDVKM. Trimming took off 6 bases at V and 4 bases at J, with 21 bases between the two ends. CDR3: CASSYTQRVSGYGYTF. CDR3 in DNA: TGTGCCAGCAGCTATACCCAGCGGGTATCCGGCTATGGCTACACCTTC.

The rearrangement uses TRBV28 and TRBJ2-5, with 7 bases that match TRBD1. The ends lost 6 bases at V and 1 base at J; junction bases unmatched: 17. The CDR3 has 18 amino acids. The V gene's germline CDR1 is MDHEN and CDR2 SYDVKM. The CDR3 loop is CASSLAQPGQLSQETQYF. The DNA of the CDR3 is TGTGCCAGCAGCCTAGCTCAGCCGGGACAGCTCTCCCAAGAGACCCAGTACTTC.

The chain employs TRBV4-1 and TRBJ2-7, with D maybe TRBD1 (6 bases). Trimming cost V 6 bases and J 2 bases, with 14 bases left between them. The CDR3 consists of 14 residues. The V gene's germline CDR1 is MGHRA and CDR2 YSYEKL. The CDR3 reads CASSVQGFAYEQYF. The CDR3 coding sequence is TGCGCCAGCAGTGTGCAGGGGTTTGCCTACGAGCAGTACTTC.

The V gene is TRBV4-3, the J gene TRBJ1-2, with D unresolved. Trimming pared 0 bases from V and 4 bases from J, leaving 18 bases between. Germline loops: CDR1 LGHNA, CDR2 YSLEER. The CDR3 runs 17 residues. CDR3 coding DNA: TGCGCCAGCAGCCAAGATCACACGCCACTTTCTCCCTATGGCTACACCTTC. This codes for CASSQDHTPLSPYGYTF.

The V gene is TRBV28, the J gene TRBJ1-2; D is unclear. The CDR3 loop spans 13 amino acids. The germline V gene encodes CDR1 MDHEN and CDR2 SYDVKM. V was pared by 4 bases and J by 4 bases, with 10 bases between. CDR3 sequence: CASSSQRPYGYTF. The CDR3, as DNA: TGTGCCAGCAGTTCTCAGAGGCCCTATGGCTACACCTTC.

This chain links TRBV27 with TRBJ2-3, with D possibly being TRBD1 (6 bases). Trimming took 1 base from V and 0 from J, leaving 8 bases between them. CDR1 and CDR2 from the germline V gene are MNHEY and SMNVEV (reference sequence). This CDR3 has 15 amino acids. For the CDR3, the DNA is TGTGCCAGCAGTTTATACAGGGCCAGCACAGATACGCAGTATTTT. Protein sequence: CASSLYRASTDTQYF.

The gene calls are TRBV7-2 and TRBJ2-7; 10 positions match TRBD1. CDR3 length: 15 residues. V lost 1 base to trimming and J lost 2 bases; unmatched junction nucleotides: 2. From germline, CDR1 is SGHTA and CDR2 FQGNSA. This CDR3 reads CASSLVGQGPYEQYF. For the CDR3, the DNA is TGTGCCAGCAGCTTAGTGGGACAGGGGCCCTACGAGCAGTACTTC.

This clone occurred a few times. Other DNA sequences in the same sample also yield this CDR3. The chain has TRBV4-2 and TRBJ2-7; no clear D gene. This CDR3 has 14 residues. Germline V gene sequence: CDR1 LGHNA, CDR2 YNFKEQ. The germline V and J ends were trimmed by 0 bases and 3 bases, with 9 bases remaining between them. CDR3 region: CASSQDSGLYEQYF. The CDR3 DNA follows: TGTGCCAGCAGCCAAGATTCAGGCCTCTACGAGCAGTACTTC.

This clone was detected only a few times. This rearrangement joins TRBV25-1 to TRBJ1-2, with TRBD1 matching over 10 bases. Germline trimming cut 3 bases from V and 8 bases from J; bases unmatched to any gene: 6. The germline V gene encodes CDR1 MGHDK and CDR2 SYGVNS. The CDR3 runs to 14 residues. CDR3 DNA: TGTGCCAGCAGTGAGGGGGACAGGGGAATCGGCTACACCTTC. Translation: CASSEGDRGIGYTF.

The chain is built from TRBV7-2 and TRBJ2-1, with no clear D. The CDR3 contains 12 residues. Germline CDR1 reads SGHTA; CDR2 reads FQGNSA. V was shortened by 2 bases and J by 8 bases, with 7 bases between the two germline ends. CDR3 protein: CASSLNRYEQFF. The CDR3 DNA reads TGTGCCAGCAGCTTAAATCGTTATGAGCAGTTCTTC.

Worth noting for this clone: Within the sample, other DNA sequences also encode this same CDR3. The chain couples TRBV5-1 to TRBJ2-1, with TRBD2 matching over 15 bases. From germline, CDR1 is SGHRS and CDR2 YFSETQ. Trimming removed 3 bases from V and 9 bases from J; junction bases left unmatched: 4. CDR3 length equals 15 residues. CDR3 nucleotide sequence: TGCGCCAGCAGCTCCGGACTAGCGGGAGGGAGTGAGCAGTTCTTC. This gives the protein CASSSGLAGGSEQFF.